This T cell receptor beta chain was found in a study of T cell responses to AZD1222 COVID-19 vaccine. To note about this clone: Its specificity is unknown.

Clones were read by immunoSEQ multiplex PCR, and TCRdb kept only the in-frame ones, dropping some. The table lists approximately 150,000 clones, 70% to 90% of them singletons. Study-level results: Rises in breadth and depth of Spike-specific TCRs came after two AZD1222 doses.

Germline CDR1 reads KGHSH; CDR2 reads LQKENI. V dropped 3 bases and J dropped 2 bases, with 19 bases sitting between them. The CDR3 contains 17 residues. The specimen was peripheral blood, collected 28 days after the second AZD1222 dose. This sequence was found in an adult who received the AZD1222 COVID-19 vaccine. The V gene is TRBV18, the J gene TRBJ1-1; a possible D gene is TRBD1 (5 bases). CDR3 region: CASSPPSQRGKNTEAFF. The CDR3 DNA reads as TGTGCCAGCTCACCTCCCTCCCAGAGGGGAAAAAACACTGAAGCTTTCTTT.